This T cell receptor beta chain was recorded in a study of blood T cell repertoires in COVID-19. The CDR3 consists of 15 residues. V gave up 1 base and J gave up 5 bases, with 14 bases separating them. Germline assignment: CDR1 SGHTA and CDR2 FQGNSA. Measured with immunoSEQ multiplex PCR; TCRdb has only the in-frame clones, and not every one. The sample holds nearly 90,000 clones, around 72% seen once. The sample consisted of peripheral blood. This receptor was identified in an elderly woman with acute or convalescent COVID-19. This rearrangement joins TRBV7-2 to TRBJ1-2, with a weak D call TRBD1 (6 bases). Written as DNA, the CDR3 is TGTGCCAGCAGCTTAGGGTACAGGGTTTATTATGGCTACACCTTC. It is translated as CASSLGYRVYYGYTF. The whole variable domain, remainder taken from reference TRBV7-2 and TRBJ1-2, is GAGVSQSPSNKVTEKGKDVELRCDPISGHTALYWYRQSLGQGLEFLIYFQGNSAPDKSGLPSDRFSAERTGGSVSTLTIQRTQQEDSAVYLCASSLGYRVYYGYTFGSGTRLTVV.